The 2 T cell receptor beta chains presented below share a single source sample, sequenced in a study of T-cell memory formation after mild COVID-19. TCRdb re-analysed the 5' RACE reads in MiXCR, keeping a single row per CDR3 protein. This table holds 350,000 to 450,000 distinct CDR3 sequences, about 24% found once. The sequenced sample was PBMCs or a T cell subset sorted from them (not recorded which). These receptors originate from an adult woman who had mild COVID-19 (a few samples of this study predate the infection). Cell type and time point are not known.

This clonotype was observed a few times. The chain recombines TRBV6-5 with TRBJ1-1, with TRBD1 matching 7 bases. V shed 8 bases, J shed 1 base, and the junction held 4 bases outside the gene matches. The length of the CDR3 is 13 residues. Germline-derived CDR1 and CDR2 are MNHEY and SVGAGI. The CDR3 spells CASYRQGNTEAFF. The CDR3 DNA reads TGTGCCAGCTACCGACAGGGGAACACTGAAGCTTTCTTT.

This chain joins TRBV11-2 and TRBJ2-1, with D hard to call. The germline V gene encodes CDR1 SGHAT and CDR2 FQNNGV. This CDR3 has 13 residues. V shed 1 base and J shed 6 bases, with 7 bases lying between them. CDR3 nucleotides: TGTGCCAGCAGCTTAGTATTCGGCAATGAGCAGTTCTTC. It is translated as CASSLVFGNEQFF.